This record covers a single T cell receptor (beta chain). This sample stems from a study of blood T cell repertoires in COVID-19. The age range of participants was about 18 to 100 years, with residence in fewer than 25 US areas. Self-reported history from a screening survey and questionnaire set each donor's cohort. Either two negative PCRs, clearance, or symptom resolution qualified Cohort 3 donors as recovered. Germline V gene lookup returns CDR1 SGDLS and CDR2 YYNGEE. The V end was cut by 0 bases, the J end by 4 bases, with 15 bases between. The CDR3 runs to 16 residues. The method was immunoSEQ multiplex PCR; TCRdb's version includes in-frame clones alone and lacks a portion of them. The sample consists of about 270,000 clones, around nine tenths of them appearing once.

The TCR comes from a woman younger than 30 who had recovered from COVID-19. The material sequenced was PBMCs or T cells enriched from blood (not recorded which). The V gene is TRBV9, the J gene TRBJ2-3; perhaps TRBD2 as D (7 bases). The CDR3, as DNA: TGTGCCAGCAGCGTAGGTGGGGGGGCCGACGCAGATACGCAGTATTTT. Translated: CASSVGGGADADTQYF.